This is a list of T cell receptor beta chains from one sample in a study of blood T cell repertoires in COVID-19. Here immunoSEQ multiplex PCR was the method, and the copy in TCRdb shows in-frame clones only, minus some. The table lists about 300,000 clones, roughly 85% of them singletons. Sample: peripheral blood. Every receptor here comes from a woman in her forties or fifties who had recovered from COVID-19. Each CDR3 is given with its conserved first and last residue. The D gene is left open where the match is weak. Clone size is not always given. Where it is, it says once, few, many or a class for expanded clones.

clone size	J gene	V gene	D gene	CDR3 DNA	CDR3 protein
.	TRBJ1-1	TRBV5-4	.	TGTGCCAGCAGCCAAGGTGGGAGCACTGAAGCTTTCTTT	CASSQGGSTEAFF
once	TRBJ1-1	TRBV20-1	.	TGCAGTGCTAGTAAGGGGCAGGTGAACACTGAAGCTTTCTTT	CSASKGQVNTEAFF
.	TRBJ2-5	TRBV7-2	TRBD2	TGTGCCAGCAGCTTAGTCGCGAGCGGGAGAGGTATCGAGACCCAGTACTTC	CASSLVASGRGIETQYF
few	TRBJ2-2	TRBV7-3	.	TGTGCCAGCAGCTCAGGGGCCGGGGAGCTGTTTTTT	CASSSGAGELFF
few	TRBJ1-5	TRBV21-1	.	TGTGCCACCAGGATAGGGGGCATGTGTGGCAATCAGCCCCAGCATTTT	CATRIGGMCGNQPQHF
.	TRBJ2-1	TRBV4-1	.	TGCGCCAGCAGCCAGGATATTAGTCGGGGCTCCTACAATGAGCAGTTCTTC	CASSQDISRGSYNEQFF
.	TRBJ1-2	TRBV6-1	.	TGTGCCAGCAGTGATGGGGACACAGTCTATGGCTACACCTTC	CASSDGDTVYGYTF
.	TRBJ2-7	TRBV6-5	.	TGTGCCAGCAGGCAGGGATCCGAGCAGTACTTC	CASRQGSEQYF
.	TRBJ2-7	TRBV28	.	TGTGCCAGCAGTTTATTTGGCGGGCAGTACGAGCAGTACTTC	CASSLFGGQYEQYF
.	TRBJ1-5	TRBV30	.	TGTGCCTGGAGTGGGACAGACTACAATCAGCCCCAGCATTTT	CAWSGTDYNQPQHF
once	TRBJ1-6	TRBV30	TRBD1	TGTGCCTGGAGCACCGGGACAGATAATTCACCCCTCCACTTT	CAWSTGTDNSPLHF
.	TRBJ1-1	TRBV11-2	.	TGTGCCAGCAGTTCGACTGGGAACACTGAAGCTTTCTTT	CASSSTGNTEAFF
many	TRBJ2-7	TRBV6-5	.	TGTGCCAGCAGTCAAACGGACTTTTACGAGCAGTACTTC	CASSQTDFYEQYF
.	TRBJ2-7	TRBV4-2	TRBD1	TGTGCCAGCAGCCCTGCCTCGGGACAGCCATACGAGCAGTACTTC	CASSPASGQPYEQYF
.	TRBJ1-1	TRBV5-1	.	TGCGCCAGCAGCTGGGCAGTGGGCGACACTGAAGCTTTCTTT	CASSWAVGDTEAFF
.	TRBJ2-2	TRBV15	TRBD1	TGTGCCACCAGCAGAGATCGAAGACAGGGCGCCACCGGGGAGCTGTTTTTT	CATSRDRRQGATGELFF
.	TRBJ1-2	TRBV29-1	TRBD1	TGCAGCGGCTCCGGGACAGGCTATGGCTACACCTTC	CSGSGTGYGYTF
.	TRBJ2-1	TRBV19	TRBD1	TGTGCCAGCAGGGACAGGGGGCGCGTAGATGAGCAGTTCTTC	CASRDRGRVDEQFF
.	TRBJ2-6	TRBV28	.	TGTGCCAGCAGAACCGGGACATCAGCTCGGGCCAACGTCCTGACTTTC	CASRTGTSARANVLTF
.	TRBJ1-1	TRBV5-4	.	TGTGCCAGCAGCAGAGAATTGAACACTGAAGCTTTCTTT	CASSRELNTEAFF
.	TRBJ1-1	TRBV28	TRBD1	TGTGCCAGCAGTCCCCCGGACAGGGCACCTGAAGCTTTCTTT	CASSPPDRAPEAFF
.	TRBJ1-1	TRBV21-1	.	TGTGCCAGCAGCAAAGACAGGAACACTGAAGCTTTCTTT	CASSKDRNTEAFF
once	TRBJ1-4	TRBV4-3	.	TGCGCCAGCAGCCAAGTGGGGACAAGTGGTGAAAAACTGTTTTTT	CASSQVGTSGEKLFF
few	TRBJ1-4	TRBV18	.	TGTGCCAGCTCCCCGGGACACACGGGTGAAAAACTGTTTTTT	CASSPGHTGEKLFF
.	TRBJ2-7	TRBV9	TRBD2	TGTGCCAGCAGCCCACTGGGGACTAGCCACGAGCAGTACTTC	CASSPLGTSHEQYF
.	TRBJ1-2	TRBV28	TRBD1	TGTGCCAGCAGCCTGACAGGGGGGTATGGCTACACCTTC	CASSLTGGYGYTF
once	TRBJ2-7	TRBV6-2/TRBV6-3	TRBD2	TGTGCCAGCAGTTTAGAAGCGGGGCAAACCTACGAGCAGTACTTC	CASSLEAGQTYEQYF
.	TRBJ2-1	TRBV29-1	.	TGCAGCGCCGCCCGTGAGGGAGGTGAGCAGTTCTTC	CSAAREGGEQFF
.	TRBJ1-1	TRBV3-1/TRBV3-2	.	TGTGCCAGCAGCCTTTTCATCAGGGAAACTGAAGCTTTCTTT	CASSLFIRETEAFF
.	TRBJ2-5	TRBV7-2	.	TGTGCCAGCAGCTCGCCAGGCCGAGAGACCCAGTACTTC	CASSSPGRETQYF
once	TRBJ2-7	TRBV5-1	TRBD2	TGCGCCAGCAGCTTCCCTGGCGGGAGCTACGAGCAGTACTTC	CASSFPGGSYEQYF
.	TRBJ2-7	TRBV7-9	TRBD1	TGTGCCAGCAGCTTTGGGACAGCCAGTTACGAGCAGTACTTC	CASSFGTASYEQYF
.	TRBJ2-2	TRBV9	TRBD2	TGTGCCAGCAGCCTTTCTAGCGGGGTATTAACCGGGGAGCTGTTTTTT	CASSLSSGVLTGELFF
.	TRBJ1-1	TRBV6-2/TRBV6-3	TRBD1	TGTGCCAGCAGTTACGGGACAGGGGGGACTGAAGCTTTCTTT	CASSYGTGGTEAFF
.	TRBJ2-7	TRBV5-4	TRBD2	TGTGCCAGCAGCAAGGGACTAGCGGGAGGGGACCCATACGAGCAGTACTTC	CASSKGLAGGDPYEQYF
many	TRBJ2-2	TRBV5-1	TRBD1	TGCGCCAGCAGCTTGACGGACAGGGGCGGAACCGGGGAGCTGTTTTTT	CASSLTDRGGTGELFF
.	TRBJ2-2	TRBV19	.	TGTGCCAGTAGTATAGTTCCTGGACTCGACACCGGGGAGCTGTTTTTT	CASSIVPGLDTGELFF
.	TRBJ1-1	TRBV5-4	TRBD1	TGTGCCAGCAACCGACAGGGGTCTAACACTGAAGCTTTCTTT	CASNRQGSNTEAFF
.	TRBJ2-7	TRBV6-1	TRBD1	TGTGCCAGCAGTGACCCGTCGGGACAGGGTTACGAGCAGTACTTC	CASSDPSGQGYEQYF
.	TRBJ1-6	TRBV14	.	TGTGCCAGCAGCCAAGGGATAGGGGGAACCTATAATTCACCCCTCCACTTT	CASSQGIGGTYNSPLHF
.	TRBJ2-2	TRBV27	.	TGTGCCAGCAGTGAGGGAGGCCGGGAGCTGTTTTTT	CASSEGGRELFF
.	TRBJ2-2	TRBV19	.	TGTGCCAGTAATCCGGGTCTCGCGGAGGCCGGGGAGCTGTTTTTT	CASNPGLAEAGELFF
.	TRBJ2-7	TRBV3-1/TRBV3-2	.	TGTGCCAGCAGCCCCGGGACACCCAACGGCTACGAGCAGTACTTC	CASSPGTPNGYEQYF
.	TRBJ1-2	TRBV7-2	.	TGTGCCAGCAGCTTAGGGGGAGTCTATGGCTACACCTTC	CASSLGGVYGYTF
few	TRBJ2-6	TRBV28	TRBD2	TGTGCCACAAGGGGAGGGACTAGCGGGAGAGTGGGTGGGGCCAACGTCCTGACTTTC	CATRGGTSGRVGGANVLTF